The 17 T cell receptor beta chains in this list originate from one sample, sequenced in a study of T cells in tuberculosis (dated by TCRdb to 2016 to 2019). Library prep was done by the immunoSEQ multiplex PCR assay. TCRdb retrieved this table from immuneACCESS and kept in-frame rearrangements only. Not all clones are present; in checked studies, unresolved V genes account for under half, and no reason is known for the remainder. The table for this sample lists about 25,000 clones; less than 97% of them were counted only once. The ten largest clones add up to roughly 9% of the sample. Input material: PBMCs. These TCRs come from a donor under 30 with latent tuberculosis or without tuberculosis infection.

This chain links TRBV6-5 with TRBJ1-1; D not certain. This CDR3 spans 11 amino acids. Per germline, CDR1 MNHEY and CDR2 SVGAGI. Trimming cost V 8 bases and J 6 bases, with 10 bases left between them. CDR3 sequence: CASRYRAEAFF. For the CDR3, the DNA is TGTGCCAGCCGATACCGGGCTGAAGCTTTCTTT.

The genes are TRBV5-4 and TRBJ1-2, with D tentatively TRBD1 (6 bases). Trimming cost V 4 bases and J 8 bases, with 18 bases left between them. Germline V CDR1 and CDR2: SGHNT, YYREEE (reference sequence). There are 14 residues in the CDR3. The CDR3 here is CASSPVGGATGYTF. The CDR3 nucleotides are TGTGCCAGCAGCCCGGTGGGGGGGGCGACGGGCTACACCTTC.

CDR3 loop: CASRRRDYRETQYF. The CDR3 bases are TGTGCCAGCAGGCGAAGGGACTACAGAGAGACCCAGTACTTC. The V gene is TRBV28, the J gene TRBJ2-5; 7 nucleotides agree with TRBD2. Losses at the gene ends were 6 bases for V and 4 bases for J; bases not matched to a gene: 8. The CDR3 is 14 residues long. Germline V lookup: CDR1 MDHEN, CDR2 SYDVKM.

The rearrangement links TRBV5-4 to TRBJ2-5; 10 bases match TRBD2. The CDR3 runs to 15 residues. V lost 4 bases to trimming and J lost 2 bases; unmatched junction nucleotides: 5. Germline CDR1 is SGHNT and CDR2 is YYREEE (reference sequence). The CDR3 sequence is CASSLSSGGQETQYF. DNA of the CDR3: TGTGCCAGCAGCCTTTCTAGCGGGGGACAAGAGACCCAGTACTTC.

The chain uses TRBV6-1 and TRBJ1-1, with D possibly matching TRBD1 (5 bases). The V end lost 4 bases, the J end lost 1 base, and 7 bases lay between the germline ends. The germline gives CDR1 MNHNS, CDR2 SASEGT. The length of the CDR3 is 13 residues. The CDR3 sequence is CASSVGGNTEAFF. The CDR3 DNA reads as TGTGCCAGCAGTGTCGGGGGGAACACTGAAGCTTTCTTT.

The chain employs TRBV5-5 and TRBJ2-2; D is unclear. CDR1 and CDR2 (germline): SGHKS, YYEKEE (reference sequence). V was trimmed by 3 bases and J by 8 bases, leaving 8 bases between them. This CDR3 region has 12 residues. For the CDR3, the DNA is TGTGCCAGCAGCTGGCTTGTGGGGGAGCTGTTTTTT. Translating gives CASSWLVGELFF. Using reference TRBV5-5 and TRBJ2-2 for the parts outside the CDR3, the full variable domain is DAGVTQSPTHLIKTRGQQVTLRCSPISGHKSVSWYQQVLGQGPQFIFQYYEKEERGRGNFPDRFSARQFPNYSSELNVNALLLGDSALYLCASSWLVGELFFGEGSRLTVL.

V gene TRBV27 combines with J gene TRBJ1-5, with a possible D match to TRBD1 (5 bases). The CDR3 length is 15 residues. The ends were cut back, 3 bases at V and 4 bases at J, with 13 bases in the middle. Per the germline V gene, CDR1 is MNHEY and CDR2 is SMNVEV (reference sequence). CDR3 protein: CASSLDGNRNQPQHF. Here the CDR3 DNA reads TGTGCCAGCAGTTTGGATGGTAACAGGAATCAGCCCCAGCATTTT.

This chain connects TRBV19 to TRBJ1-2; 8 bases fit TRBD1. Germline-derived CDR1 and CDR2 are LNHDA and SQIVND (reference sequence). The CDR3 is 13 residues long. Unmatched junction bases numbered 7, after V lost 6 bases and J lost 7 bases. Written as DNA, the CDR3 is TGTGCCAGTAGCCCCCGGGACAGGCCTGGCTACACCTTC. It codes for CASSPRDRPGYTF.

CDR3: CAISEVDRETDTQYF. For the CDR3, the DNA is TGTGCCATCAGTGAAGTGGACAGGGAGACAGATACGCAGTATTTT. The chain recombines TRBV10-3 with TRBJ2-3, with 8 bases fitting TRBD1. The V gene end was trimmed by 3 bases and the J gene end by 3 bases; junction bases not matched to a gene: 5. Germline CDR1 and CDR2: ENHRY and SYGVKD. The CDR3 loop spans 15 amino acids.

J is TRBJ1-3 and V is TRBV19, with D perhaps matching TRBD1 (6 bases). The CDR3 is 16 amino acids. V dropped 5 bases and J dropped 1 base, with 15 bases sitting between them. CDR1 LNHDA and CDR2 SQIVND come from the germline V gene (reference sequence). The CDR3 spells CASSARGGASGNTIYF. The CDR3 coding sequence is TGTGCCAGTAGTGCCCGGGGGGGCGCGTCTGGAAACACCATATATTTT.

The gene calls are TRBV11-2 and TRBJ2-7, with TRBD2 matching 9 bases. Germline trimming cut 2 bases from V and 4 bases from J; bases unmatched to any gene: 3. Germline lookup yields CDR1 SGHAT and CDR2 FQNNGV. CDR3 length: 14 amino acids. The DNA for the CDR3 is TGTGCCAGCAGCTTACTAGCGGGGCTGTACGAGCAGTACGTC. Protein product: CASSLLAGLYEQYV.

This clone was seen once. The rearrangement uses TRBV6-4 and TRBJ2-3; maybe TRBD1 (5 bases). Trimming took off 3 bases at V and 4 bases at J, with 14 bases between the two ends. CDR1 is MRHNA and CDR2 is SNTAGT in the germline V gene. The CDR3 covers 15 residues. This chain's CDR3 is CASSEDPGRADTQYF. CDR3 nucleotides: TGTGCCAGCAGTGAGGACCCGGGCAGGGCAGATACGCAGTATTTT.

The chain couples TRBV5-1 to TRBJ2-3, with unresolved D. Trimming left V 0 bases short and J 0 bases short, with 8 bases between. Germline lookup yields CDR1 SGHRS and CDR2 YFSETQ. This CDR3 has 15 residues. The CDR3 is CASSLVPTSTDTQYF. The CDR3 DNA sequence: TGCGCCAGCAGCTTGGTACCTACTAGCACAGATACGCAGTATTTT.

This chain connects TRBV6-5 to TRBJ1-5; possibly TRBD1 for D (6 bases). The V end was cut by 6 bases, the J end by 3 bases, with 12 bases between. Per germline, CDR1 MNHEY and CDR2 SVGAGI. This CDR3 is built from 14 residues. The CDR3 protein is CASSAQGINQPQHF. The CDR3 DNA follows: TGTGCCAGCAGCGCACAGGGTATCAATCAGCCCCAGCATTTT.

The chain has TRBV29-1 and TRBJ2-1; 7 bases agree with TRBD2. Germline loops: CDR1 SQVTM, CDR2 ANQGSEA. With 4 bases clipped from V and 9 bases from J, the junction kept 9 bases outside the gene matches. This CDR3 is 13 amino acids long. The CDR3 nucleotides read TGCAGCGTTGGGGCTAGCGGCGGTCCTGAGCAGTTCTTC. Translated, it gives CSVGASGGPEQFF.

The genes are TRBV30 and TRBJ1-2; no definite D call. Germline loops: CDR1 GTSNPN, CDR2 SVGIG (reference sequence). The V end lost 7 bases, the J end lost 7 bases, and 10 bases lay between the germline ends. The CDR3 has 10 residues. The CDR3 sequence: CALKEVGYTF. The CDR3 DNA reads as TGTGCCTTAAAGGAGGTTGGCTACACCTTC.

The chain recombines TRBV11-2 with TRBJ2-7, with 8 bases matching TRBD1. V lost 2 bases and J lost 2; bases outside the gene matches: 5. The CDR3 has 15 amino acids. The germline gives CDR1 SGHAT, CDR2 FQNNGV. CDR3 bases: TGTGCCAGCAGCTTAAGGACAGGGCTTCCCTACGAGCAGTACTTC. It codes for CASSLRTGLPYEQYF. The full variable domain, with the rest looked up from reference TRBV11-2 and TRBJ2-7, is EAGVAQSPRYKIIEKRQSVAFWCNPISGHATLYWYQQILGQGPKLLIQFQNNGVVDDSQLPKDRFSAERLKGVDSTLKIQPAKLEDSAVYLCASSLRTGLPYEQYFGPGTRLTVT.